This T cell receptor beta chain was obtained from a study of CD8 T cells in Susac syndrome. It was with random hexamers that roughly 0.45 to 1 ug RNA was reverse transcribed. immunoSEQ multiplex PCR amplified TCR beta CDR3 across 54 Vbeta, 13 Jbeta. Each CDR3 protein is one row after TCRdb ran MiXCR on the immunoSEQ multiplex PCR reads. The sample lists roughly 200,000 distinct CDR3 sequences, about 95% occurring once. Comment on this clonotype: The antigen is not known.

Study observations and caveats: The study's TCR sequencing and HLA analysis drew on a certain number of individuals. That number was acknowledged as relatively small.

The ends were cut back, 4 bases at V and 8 bases at J, with 13 bases in the middle. The CDR3 has 13 residues. Germline V gene sequence: CDR1 SGHRS, CDR2 YFSETQ. The authors carried out high-throughput sequencing of TCR beta. They applied it to CD8+ and CD4+ T cells obtained from blood. Through negative isolation, CD4+ and CD8+ T cells were obtained, while TEMRA cells were enriched using FACS. The sequenced sample was CD8+ T cells from PBMCs. The receptor was derived from a human donor with multiple sclerosis. The chain couples TRBV5-1 to TRBJ2-1; D perhaps matches TRBD1 (5 bases). The CDR3 here is CASSPQGLDEQFF. The CDR3 DNA reads as TGCGCCAGCAGCCCCCAGGGATTGGATGAGCAGTTCTTC.